This T cell receptor beta chain originates from a study of siplizumab effects on memory and regulatory T cells. Study-level points and caveats: No more than a minor fraction of alloreactive clones could be traced back to unstimulated subsets. Treatment with siplizumab left mappable alloreactive CD4+ clones averaging roughly 70% Treg-derived, compared with under 30% in controls.

Trimming stripped 5 bases from V and 6 bases from J, with 11 bases between. The CDR3 length is 13 residues. Looked up from germline, CDR1 is SEHNR and CDR2 is FQNEAQ (reference sequence). Concerning this clone itself: What it binds is unknown.

The data were produced by immunoSEQ multiplex PCR, yet TCRdb's version contains in-frame clones alone and is incomplete. The sample lists tens of thousands of clones; around four fifths were seen once. The chain joins TRBV7-9 to TRBJ2-4; the D is unclear. This clonotype was obtained from a human donor in good health. The sample was memory CD4+ T cells sorted from blood. The CDR3 nucleotides are TGTGCCAGCAGCCCCCGGGTTTCAAACATTCAGTACTTC. Its translation: CASSPRVSNIQYF.